This is a list of T cell receptor beta chains from one sample in a study of persistence of HIV-infected CD4 T cells. The antigens these receptors bind are not known. Profiling relied on immunoSEQ multiplex PCR, and the TCRdb table lists in-frame clones only, not all of them. The sample holds some 31,000 clones, 82% seen once. The material sequenced was CD4+ T cells sorted from PBMCs after roughly 18-hour stimulation, taken from a patient who received antiretroviral therapy. These receptors came from an adult man with HIV who was CMV-seropositive. The CDR3 runs from the conserved cysteine through the conserved F or W. The D gene is left open where the match is weak. Where a row states a size, it is once, few, many or the class of an expanded clone; other rows omit it.

j_call: TRBJ2-6
d_call: NA
clone_size: NA
v_call: TRBV23-1
cdr3_aa: CASSAGGSGANVLTF
cdr3_nt: TGCGCCAGCAGTGCTGGGGGGTCGGGGGCCAACGTCCTGACTTTC

j_call: TRBJ2-4
d_call: NA
clone_size: NA
v_call: TRBV6-2/TRBV6-3
cdr3_aa: CASSYAKNIQYF
cdr3_nt: TGTGCCAGCAGTTACGCCAAAAACATTCAGTACTTC

j_call: TRBJ1-1
d_call: NA
clone_size: NA
v_call: TRBV30
cdr3_aa: CAWSLTGNTEAFF
cdr3_nt: TGTGCCTGGAGTCTGACAGGGAACACTGAAGCTTTCTTT

j_call: TRBJ1-5
d_call: NA
clone_size: NA
v_call: TRBV30
cdr3_aa: CAWSTSNQPQHF
cdr3_nt: TGTGCCTGGAGTACAAGTAATCAGCCCCAGCATTTT

j_call: TRBJ1-3
d_call: NA
clone_size: once
v_call: TRBV7-6
cdr3_aa: CASSLGPNSGNTIYF
cdr3_nt: TGTGCCAGCAGCTTAGGGCCCAACTCTGGAAACACCATATATTTT

j_call: TRBJ1-3
d_call: TRBD1
clone_size: NA
v_call: TRBV28
cdr3_aa: CASSFYRMGTGGNTIYF
cdr3_nt: TGTGCCAGCAGTTTCTACAGGATGGGGACAGGCGGAAACACCATATATTTT

j_call: TRBJ1-4
d_call: TRBD1
clone_size: once
v_call: TRBV10-3
cdr3_aa: CAIGQGDEKLFF
cdr3_nt: TGTGCCATCGGGCAGGGGGATGAAAAACTGTTTTTT

j_call: TRBJ1-5
d_call: NA
clone_size: NA
v_call: TRBV19
cdr3_aa: CASSLFQAGNQPQHF
cdr3_nt: TGTGCCAGTAGTCTCTTCCAGGCTGGCAATCAGCCCCAGCATTTT

j_call: TRBJ2-2
d_call: NA
clone_size: few
v_call: TRBV19
cdr3_aa: CASSRHVTGELFF
cdr3_nt: TGTGCCAGTAGTAGGCATGTGACCGGGGAGCTGTTTTTT

j_call: TRBJ2-1
d_call: TRBD2
clone_size: NA
v_call: TRBV18
cdr3_aa: CASSRLAGDYNEQFF
cdr3_nt: TGTGCCAGCTCACGACTAGCGGGGGACTACAATGAGCAGTTCTTC

j_call: TRBJ2-5
d_call: NA
clone_size: NA
v_call: TRBV18
cdr3_aa: CASSRDGETQYF
cdr3_nt: TGTGCCAGCTCACGGGATGGAGAGACCCAGTACTTC

j_call: TRBJ1-5
d_call: NA
clone_size: NA
v_call: TRBV4-3
cdr3_aa: CASSRGGGGQPQHF
cdr3_nt: TGCGCCAGCAGCCGCGGAGGGGGAGGTCAGCCCCAGCATTTT

j_call: TRBJ2-5
d_call: TRBD2
clone_size: few
v_call: TRBV6-1
cdr3_aa: CASSDGLRAGQETQYF
cdr3_nt: TGTGCCAGCAGTGATGGGTTGAGAGCGGGGCAGGAGACCCAGTACTTC

j_call: TRBJ2-5
d_call: NA
clone_size: NA
v_call: TRBV20-1
cdr3_aa: CSASPGPQETQYF
cdr3_nt: TGCAGTGCTAGTCCCGGGCCACAAGAGACCCAGTACTTC

j_call: TRBJ1-2
d_call: TRBD1
clone_size: NA
v_call: TRBV27
cdr3_aa: CASSTYRGDYGYTF
cdr3_nt: TGTGCCAGCAGTACCTACAGGGGAGACTATGGCTACACCTTC

j_call: TRBJ2-6
d_call: NA
clone_size: NA
v_call: TRBV4-3
cdr3_aa: CASSQATFVTGISGANVLTF
cdr3_nt: TGCGCCAGCAGCCAAGCGACGTTTGTGACAGGAATTTCTGGGGCCAACGTCCTGACTTTC

j_call: TRBJ1-2
d_call: NA
clone_size: NA
v_call: TRBV7-2
cdr3_aa: CASSQRRTNYGYTF
cdr3_nt: TGTGCCAGCAGCCAACGACGGACCAACTATGGCTACACCTTC

j_call: TRBJ2-7
d_call: NA
clone_size: NA
v_call: TRBV11-3
cdr3_aa: CASSLEGGPSYEQYF
cdr3_nt: TGTGCCAGCAGCTTAGAGGGGGGACCCTCCTACGAGCAGTACTTC

j_call: TRBJ2-5
d_call: NA
clone_size: NA
v_call: TRBV14
cdr3_aa: CASSPRMGETQYF
cdr3_nt: TGTGCCAGCAGCCCACGGATGGGAGAGACCCAGTACTTC

j_call: TRBJ1-1
d_call: TRBD1
clone_size: NA
v_call: TRBV6-5
cdr3_aa: CASSYMTVTGGTEAFF
cdr3_nt: TGTGCCAGCAGTTATATGACGGTGACAGGGGGCACTGAAGCTTTCTTT

j_call: TRBJ2-5
d_call: NA
clone_size: once
v_call: TRBV19
cdr3_aa: CASRGSVTQYF
cdr3_nt: TGTGCCAGTAGAGGCTCCGTGACCCAGTACTTC

j_call: TRBJ2-5
d_call: TRBD1
clone_size: NA
v_call: TRBV28
cdr3_aa: CASSWAGTGRETQYF
cdr3_nt: TGTGCCAGCTCCTGGGCGGGGACAGGGAGGGAGACCCAGTACTTC

j_call: TRBJ1-5
d_call: TRBD1
clone_size: few
v_call: TRBV2
cdr3_aa: CASTLDRGWGQPQHF
cdr3_nt: TGTGCCAGCACTTTGGACAGGGGATGGGGTCAGCCCCAGCATTTT

j_call: TRBJ2-2
d_call: NA
clone_size: once
v_call: TRBV9
cdr3_aa: CASSVGHANTGELFF
cdr3_nt: TGTGCCAGCAGCGTAGGGCACGCGAACACCGGGGAGCTGTTTTTT

j_call: TRBJ1-4
d_call: NA
clone_size: NA
v_call: TRBV7-9
cdr3_aa: CASSFRGMQSEKLFF
cdr3_nt: TGTGCCAGCAGCTTCCGCGGGATGCAGAGTGAAAAACTGTTTTTT

j_call: TRBJ1-1
d_call: NA
clone_size: NA
v_call: TRBV19
cdr3_aa: CASIPGWRAEAFF
cdr3_nt: TGTGCCAGTATCCCAGGGTGGAGGGCTGAAGCTTTCTTT

j_call: TRBJ1-4
d_call: NA
clone_size: once
v_call: TRBV7-2
cdr3_aa: CASSAGRLNEKLFF
cdr3_nt: TGTGCCAGCAGCGCGGGACGGCTTAATGAAAAACTGTTTTTT

j_call: TRBJ2-6
d_call: NA
clone_size: NA
v_call: TRBV4-1
cdr3_aa: CASSQVWRRSSGANVLTF
cdr3_nt: TGCGCCAGCAGCCAAGTGTGGCGGAGGAGCTCTGGGGCCAACGTCCTGACTTTC

j_call: TRBJ2-2
d_call: NA
clone_size: NA
v_call: TRBV11-3
cdr3_aa: CASSQNRVTGELFF
cdr3_nt: TGTGCCAGCAGCCAAAACAGGGTGACCGGGGAGCTGTTTTTT

j_call: TRBJ1-2
d_call: NA
clone_size: NA
v_call: TRBV18
cdr3_aa: CASSPSGGGHGYTF
cdr3_nt: TGTGCCAGCTCCCCATCCGGGGGGGGGCATGGCTACACCTTC

j_call: TRBJ1-6
d_call: NA
clone_size: NA
v_call: TRBV7-2
cdr3_aa: CASSLAGGAGNSPLHF
cdr3_nt: TGTGCCAGCAGCTTGGCGGGGGGCGCCGGCAATTCACCCCTCCACTTT

j_call: TRBJ2-7
d_call: TRBD2
clone_size: NA
v_call: TRBV29-1
cdr3_aa: CSVKTSGGFYEQYF
cdr3_nt: TGCAGCGTCAAGACTAGCGGGGGTTTCTACGAGCAGTACTTC

j_call: TRBJ2-5
d_call: TRBD1
clone_size: NA
v_call: TRBV6-5
cdr3_aa: CASRYRGQETQYF
cdr3_nt: TGTGCCAGCAGATACAGGGGCCAAGAGACCCAGTACTTC

j_call: TRBJ1-4
d_call: TRBD1
clone_size: few
v_call: TRBV7-6
cdr3_aa: CASSSRQGATNEKLFF
cdr3_nt: TGTGCCAGCAGCTCACGACAGGGAGCAACTAATGAAAAACTGTTTTTT

j_call: TRBJ1-2
d_call: NA
clone_size: NA
v_call: TRBV5-1
cdr3_aa: CASSLGMRVAAELANYGYTF
cdr3_nt: TGCGCCAGCAGCTTGGGTATGAGGGTGGCGGCGGAGTTGGCTAACTATGGCTACACCTTC

j_call: TRBJ1-1
d_call: NA
clone_size: NA
v_call: TRBV6-5
cdr3_aa: CASHPQPMNTEAFF
cdr3_nt: TGTGCCAGCCACCCCCAACCCATGAACACTGAAGCTTTCTTT

j_call: TRBJ2-7
d_call: TRBD1
clone_size: NA
v_call: TRBV19
cdr3_aa: CASSRTGQTLLF
cdr3_nt: TGTGCCAGTAGTAGGACAGGGCAAACCCTACTTTTC

j_call: TRBJ2-1
d_call: NA
clone_size: NA
v_call: TRBV12-3/TRBV12-4
cdr3_aa: CASRPWVSDEQFF
cdr3_nt: TGTGCCAGCAGACCCTGGGTTTCGGATGAGCAGTTCTTC

j_call: TRBJ2-7
d_call: NA
clone_size: NA
v_call: TRBV7-8
cdr3_aa: CASSLGGRDYEQYF
cdr3_nt: TGTGCCAGCAGCTTGGGGGGGCGGGACTACGAGCAGTACTTC

j_call: TRBJ1-5
d_call: NA
clone_size: NA
v_call: TRBV2
cdr3_aa: CASSPGRLNQPQHF
cdr3_nt: TGTGCCAGCAGTCCGGGTCGCCTCAATCAGCCCCAGCATTTT